This TCR beta chain came from a study of T cell responses to AZD1222 COVID-19 vaccine. This clone was detected only once. Its matching antigen is unknown. Per the germline V gene, CDR1 is LGHDT and CDR2 is YNNKEL (reference sequence). The CDR3 is made up of 14 amino acids. The germline V and J ends were trimmed by 2 bases and 0 bases, with 6 bases remaining between them. Findings of the study overall: Compared with day 0, the breadth and depth of the Spike-specific TCR repertoire rose significantly after two doses of AZD1222.

Produced via immunoSEQ multiplex PCR; TCRdb's table is partial and in-frame only. The sample has approximately 110,000 clones; around 94% are singletons. The sequencing here drew on peripheral blood, taken on day 0 of AZD1222 vaccination. The rearrangement uses TRBV3-1 (or the pseudogene TRBV3-2) and TRBJ2-3, with unresolved D. The TCR comes from an adult in good health. As DNA, the CDR3 is TGTGCCAGCAGCCAAACCCAGAGCACAGATACGCAGTATTTT. The encoded protein is CASSQTQSTDTQYF.